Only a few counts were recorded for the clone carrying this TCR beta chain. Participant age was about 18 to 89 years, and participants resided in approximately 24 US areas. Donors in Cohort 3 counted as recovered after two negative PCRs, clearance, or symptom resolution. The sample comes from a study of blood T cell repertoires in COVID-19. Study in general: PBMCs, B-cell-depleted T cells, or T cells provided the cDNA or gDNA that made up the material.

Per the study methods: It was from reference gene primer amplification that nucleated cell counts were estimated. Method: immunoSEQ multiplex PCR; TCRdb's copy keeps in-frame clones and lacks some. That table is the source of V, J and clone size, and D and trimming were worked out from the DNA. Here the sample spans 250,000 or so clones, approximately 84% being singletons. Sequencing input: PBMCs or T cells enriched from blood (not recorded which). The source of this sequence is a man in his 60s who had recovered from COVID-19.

The CDR3 sequence: CASSWTSGETQYF. DNA for the CDR3: TGTGCCAGCAGTTGGACTAGCGGGGAGACCCAGTACTTC. This chain links TRBV7-2 with TRBJ2-5; 11 bases map to TRBD2. The CDR3 consists of 13 residues. Germline V gene data show CDR1 as SGHTA and CDR2 as FQGNSA. V shed 6 bases, J shed 5 bases, and the junction held 2 bases outside the gene matches.